Presented here are 30 T cell receptor beta chains from one specimen sequenced in a study of blood T cell repertoires in COVID-19. The repertoire was sequenced with immunoSEQ multiplex PCR; TCRdb's copy has only in-frame clones and lacks some. The sample carries some 26,000 clones, about 72% recorded once. The specimen sequenced was peripheral blood. Receptors were obtained from a woman older than 75 with acute or convalescent COVID-19.

This clone has just a few counts. The gene calls are TRBV9 and TRBJ1-2; no definite D call. Trimming took 4 bases from V and 4 from J, leaving 14 bases between them. This CDR3 is 14 amino acids long. Looked up from germline, CDR1 is SGDLS and CDR2 is YYNGEE. The chain's CDR3 is CASSSSRGSYGYTF. The CDR3 DNA follows: TGTGCCAGCAGCTCCTCCCGGGGAAGCTATGGCTACACCTTC.

The V and J genes are TRBV5-6 and TRBJ1-2; possible D gene TRBD1, 6 bases. Germline V gives CDR1 SGHDT, CDR2 YYEEEE. The CDR3 is 15 residues long. The germline V and J ends were trimmed by 0 bases and 8 bases, with 17 bases remaining between them. CDR3 DNA: TGTGCCAGCAGCTTGGGGGCTATGAGGGGGAAAGGCTACACCTTC. This translates into CASSLGAMRGKGYTF.

This chain uses TRBV10-2 with TRBJ2-7, with TRBD1 identical over 8 bases. V was clipped by 2 bases and J by 7 bases; unmatched bases: 10. The CDR3 extends over 15 amino acids. Germline V gene sequence: CDR1 WSHSY, CDR2 SAAADI. The CDR3 protein is CASSEETGASEEQYF. For the CDR3, the DNA is TGCGCCAGCAGTGAGGAGACAGGGGCCTCCGAGGAGCAGTACTTC.

This chain links TRBV11-2 with TRBJ2-5; possible D gene TRBD2, 6 bases. Germline V gene data show CDR1 as SGHAT and CDR2 as FQNNGV. The length of the CDR3 is 13 residues. V lost 5 bases and J 5 bases, leaving 12 bases between the germline ends. The CDR3 DNA is TGTGCCAGCAGCCCCGGGAGTTTCGAGACCCAGTACTTC. Residues: CASSPGSFETQYF.

The sample holds one count of this clone. This sequence joins TRBV5-1 and TRBJ1-5, with 9 positions matching TRBD1. Germline lookup yields CDR1 SGHRS and CDR2 YFSETQ. Trimming cost V 4 bases and J 7 bases; bases outside gene matches: 6. The CDR3 runs to 14 residues. CDR3 protein: CASSPGQGAQPQHF. The CDR3 DNA reads as TGCGCCAGCAGCCCGGGACAGGGTGCCCAGCCCCAGCATTTT.

This clone counts as medium-sized. This chain joins TRBV6-2 or TRBV6-3 and TRBJ1-5, with TRBD1 matching 7 bases. V was clipped by 8 bases and J by 7 bases; unmatched bases: 8. This CDR3 region has 13 residues. CDR1 is MNHEY, CDR2 SVGEGT, per germline. Here the CDR3 DNA reads TGTGCCAGCGGCCAGACAGGGTGGCAGCCCCAGCATTTT. Translating gives CASGQTGWQPQHF.

The chain is built from TRBV3-1 (or the pseudogene TRBV3-2) and TRBJ1-4; TRBD1 aligns across 8 bases. The CDR3 is 13 residues long. Germline-derived CDR1 and CDR2 are LGHDT and YNNKEL (reference sequence). Unmatched junction bases numbered 5, after V lost 0 bases and J lost 14 bases. The CDR3 region is CASSQDKRTGLFF. For the CDR3, the DNA is TGTGCCAGCAGCCAAGACAAGAGGACAGGGCTGTTTTTT.

This clone qualifies as medium-sized. The J gene is TRBJ1-5, the V gene TRBV10-3, with 10 bases matching TRBD1. This CDR3 comprises 14 residues. V lost 9 bases, J lost 3 bases, and 5 bases stayed unmatched. Germline V gene sequence: CDR1 ENHRY, CDR2 SYGVKD. The CDR3 DNA follows: TGTGCCATAGGGACAGGGGATGTCAATCAGCCCCAGCATTTT. This sequence encodes CAIGTGDVNQPQHF.

This chain uses TRBV24-1 with TRBJ2-3; TRBD2 aligns across 14 bases. The CDR3 has 16 amino acids. V was pared by 3 bases and J by 9 bases, with 7 bases of the junction left unmatched. Germline V gene lookup returns CDR1 KGHDR and CDR2 SFDVKD. The chain's CDR3 is CATSDPGTSGRATQYF. The CDR3 region has the DNA TGTGCCACCAGTGATCCAGGGACTAGCGGGAGAGCGACGCAGTATTTT.

In this sample, this clone turned up once. The gene calls are TRBV5-1 and TRBJ1-6; D gene uncertain. The ends were cut back, 5 bases at V and 5 bases at J, with 11 bases in the middle. Germline assignment: CDR1 SGHRS and CDR2 YFSETQ. This CDR3 spans 14 amino acids. CDR3 DNA: TGCGCCAGCAGTGAGTCAACCCATAATTCACCCCTCCACTTT. Encoded protein: CASSESTHNSPLHF.

This clone was seen more than once but under ten times. The rearrangement joins TRBV3-1 (or the pseudogene TRBV3-2) to TRBJ2-1, with D possibly being TRBD2 (5 bases). V lost 2 bases and J 8 bases, leaving 19 bases between the germline ends. In germline, CDR1 is LGHDT, CDR2 YNNKEL (reference sequence). This CDR3 region has 16 residues. CDR3 loop: CASSQRRLAAGDEQFF. CDR3 coding DNA: TGTGCCAGCAGCCAAAGGCGGCTAGCCGCTGGGGATGAGCAGTTCTTC.

This chain uses TRBV7-2 with TRBJ2-1; D may be TRBD2 (6 bases). The CDR3 extends over 19 amino acids. Germline assignment: CDR1 SGHTA and CDR2 FQGNSA. V shed 2 bases and J shed 0 bases, with 20 bases lying between them. The chain's CDR3 is CASSLRSRVGGSSYNEQFF. As DNA, the CDR3 is TGTGCCAGCAGCTTAAGGTCTCGCGTGGGGGGATCCTCCTACAATGAGCAGTTCTTC.

The genes are TRBV29-1 and TRBJ1-1, with D tentatively TRBD1 (5 bases). V was cut by 4 bases and J by 3 bases, with 15 bases left in between. Germline V gene sequence: CDR1 SQVTM, CDR2 ANQGSEA. The CDR3 runs to 14 residues. The CDR3 sequence: CSVVGGGLDTEAFF. Written as DNA, the CDR3 is TGCAGCGTTGTTGGCGGGGGGTTGGACACTGAAGCTTTCTTT.

In this sample, this clone turned up a few times. J is TRBJ1-2 and V is TRBV18; no firm D call. CDR1 KGHSH and CDR2 LQKENI come from the germline V gene. The CDR3 runs 16 residues. V was cut by 3 bases and J by 4 bases, with 18 bases left in between. CDR3 amino acids: CASSPGYGSVSYGYTF. As DNA, the CDR3 is TGTGCCAGCTCACCCGGCTACGGCAGCGTTAGCTATGGCTACACCTTC. Full variable domain (remainder filled in from reference TRBV18 and TRBJ1-2): NAGVMQNPRHLVRRRGQEARLRCSPMKGHSHVYWYRQLPEEGLKFMVYLQKENIIDESGMPKERFSAEFPKEGPSILRIQQVVRGDSAAYFCASSPGYGSVSYGYTFGSGTRLTVV.

V gene TRBV10-3 combines with J gene TRBJ1-2; no firm D call. In germline, CDR1 is ENHRY, CDR2 SYGVKD. This CDR3 has 15 residues. V was shortened by 2 bases and J by 8 bases, with 18 bases between the two germline ends. CDR3 DNA sequence: TGTGCCATCAGTGAGCCGTTTGGCCAGGCCCAGGGCTACACCTTC. As protein: CAISEPFGQAQGYTF.

This clone has only a few counts. J is TRBJ1-4 and V is TRBV7-8; possibly TRBD1 for D (6 bases). The germline V gene has CDR1 SGHVS and CDR2 FQNEAQ. V lost 5 bases and J lost 7, with 20 bases in between. The CDR3 is 16 amino acids. The CDR3 sequence: CASSAPYREGGEKLFF. CDR3 bases: TGTGCCAGCAGCGCCCCCTACAGGGAGGGCGGTGAAAAACTGTTTTTT.

This sequence joins TRBV27 and TRBJ1-1, with TRBD1 identical over 10 bases. With 0 bases clipped from V and 1 base from J, the junction kept 11 bases outside the gene matches. Germline CDR1 reads MNHEY; CDR2 reads SMNVEV (reference sequence). The CDR3 runs 19 residues. The DNA of the CDR3 is TGTGCCAGCAGTTTATCTCTCCGGGACAGGGGTCGGAGGAACACTGAAGCTTTCTTT. This encodes CASSLSLRDRGRRNTEAFF.

The chain recombines TRBV14 with TRBJ1-1; 7 bases line up with TRBD1. The CDR3 runs to 17 residues. CDR1 SGHDN and CDR2 FVKESK come from the germline V gene. V gave up 1 base and J gave up 1 base; unmatched junction bases: 9. The CDR3 coding sequence is TGTGCCAGCAGCCAAGTAAAGGGGGCCGGACCGAACACTGAAGCTTTCTTT. Translated, it gives CASSQVKGAGPNTEAFF.

This clone was observed a single time. V usage is TRBV5-4 and J usage is TRBJ1-2, with TRBD1 matching 7 bases. The CDR3 loop spans 14 amino acids. After removal of 3 bases from V and 5 bases from J, the junction contained 7 bases not matched to a gene. Germline CDR1 and CDR2: SGHNT and YYREEE (reference sequence). The CDR3 region is CASSYGGTEYGYTF. In DNA form, the CDR3 reads TGTGCCAGCAGCTACGGAGGGACAGAATATGGCTACACCTTC.

J is TRBJ2-5 and V is TRBV4-1; 10 nucleotides match TRBD2. Germline V gives CDR1 MGHRA, CDR2 YSYEKL. This CDR3 is built from 15 residues. V was clipped by 0 bases and J by 5 bases; unmatched bases: 3. CDR3 protein: CASSQELAGAETQYF. The CDR3 nucleotides read TGCGCCAGCAGCCAAGAGCTAGCGGGAGCTGAGACCCAGTACTTC.

This clone was detected once. The chain carries TRBV4-2 and TRBJ1-5, with D hard to call. Germline V gene sequence: CDR1 LGHNA, CDR2 YNFKEQ. The germline V and J ends were trimmed by 4 bases and 1 base, with 17 bases remaining between them. CDR3 size: 17 residues. Here the CDR3 reads CASSPRPPGSSNQPQHF. Here the CDR3 DNA reads TGTGCCAGCAGCCCCCGACCTCCAGGTTCCAGCAATCAGCCCCAGCATTTT.

This chain links TRBV5-1 with TRBJ2-3; no firm D call. CDR3 length: 14 amino acids. Trimming took 0 bases from V and 2 from J, leaving 7 bases between them. Germline V gene lookup returns CDR1 SGHRS and CDR2 YFSETQ. CDR3 region: CASSLVSVTDTQYF. The CDR3 DNA follows: TGCGCCAGCAGCTTGGTGTCGGTCACAGATACGCAGTATTTT. The variable domain in full, with the rest retrieved from reference TRBV5-1 and TRBJ2-3, is KAGVTQTPRYLIKTRGQQVTLSCSPISGHRSVSWYQQTPGQGLQFLFEYFSETQRNKGNFPGRFSGRQFSNSRSEMNVSTLELGDSALYLCASSLVSVTDTQYFGPGTRLTVL.

The CDR3 here is CASSPEGLVDEQYF. The CDR3 DNA follows: TGTGCCAGCAGCCCGGAGGGGCTCGTGGACGAGCAGTACTTC. The chain couples TRBV5-4 to TRBJ2-7; perhaps TRBD2 as D (6 bases). V was shortened by 4 bases and J by 5 bases, with 16 bases between the two germline ends. The CDR3 runs to 14 residues. Germline V gene data show CDR1 as SGHNT and CDR2 as YYREEE (reference sequence).

This sequence joins TRBV18 and TRBJ2-3; D is ambiguous. Germline loops: CDR1 KGHSH, CDR2 LQKENI. This CDR3 is built from 16 residues. V shed 0 bases and J shed 5 bases, with 15 bases lying between them. This chain's CDR3 is CASSPPWAPAGDTQYF. As DNA, the CDR3 is TGTGCCAGCTCACCACCGTGGGCACCCGCCGGAGATACGCAGTATTTT.

The chain combines TRBV4-1 with TRBJ1-6, with a possible D match to TRBD1 (5 bases). Germline-derived CDR1 and CDR2 are MGHRA and YSYEKL. Trimming pared 0 bases from V and 4 bases from J, leaving 10 bases between. The CDR3 runs 16 residues. The CDR3 DNA reads TGCGCCAGCAGCCAAGATAAGGGGCCGTATAATTCACCCCTCCACTTT. Protein: CASSQDKGPYNSPLHF.

In this sample, this clone turned up once. The CDR3, as DNA: TGTGCCGTCCATTCCCAGGGGGCTGGAAACACCATATATTTT. Protein sequence: CAVHSQGAGNTIYF. The gene calls are TRBV5-4 and TRBJ1-3; 7 bases line up with TRBD1. The CDR3 covers 14 residues. CDR1 is SGHNT and CDR2 is YYREEE in the germline V gene (reference sequence). J was trimmed by 2 bases and V by 10 bases; bases with no gene match: 9.

This sequence joins TRBV28 and TRBJ1-4, with no clear D. Per the germline V gene, CDR1 is MDHEN and CDR2 is SYDVKM. Trimming took 4 bases from V and 0 from J, leaving 9 bases between them. This CDR3 contains 15 residues. CDR3 coding DNA: TGTGCCAGCAGTTCAACCGGAGCAACTAATGAAAAACTGTTTTTT. The encoded protein is CASSSTGATNEKLFF.

The rearrangement links TRBV6-5 to TRBJ2-1, with a possible D match to TRBD2 (7 bases). Trimming removed 6 bases from V and 8 bases from J, with 14 bases in between. CDR3 size: 13 residues. Per the germline V gene, CDR1 is MNHEY and CDR2 is SVGAGI. The CDR3 is CASSRGGHDEQFF. CDR3 nucleotides: TGTGCCAGCAGCCGCGGGGGACACGATGAGCAGTTCTTC.

This clone was seen only a few times. The rearrangement uses TRBV7-9 and TRBJ1-2; tentatively, D is TRBD1 (5 bases). This CDR3 comprises 13 residues. V lost 6 bases and J 3 bases, leaving 11 bases between the germline ends. Per the germline V gene, CDR1 is SEHNR and CDR2 is FQNEAQ (reference sequence). The CDR3 DNA reads as TGTGCCAGCAGTACCCAGGGCCACTATGGCTACACCTTC. Protein: CASSTQGHYGYTF.

The gene calls are TRBV18 and TRBJ2-7, with 10 positions matching TRBD2. V dropped 1 base and J dropped 5; count of bases not matched to a gene: 8. The CDR3 runs 16 residues. Germline V gene data show CDR1 as KGHSH and CDR2 as LQKENI. The CDR3 reads CASSPQVAGGTHEQYF. In DNA form, the CDR3 reads TGTGCCAGCTCACCACAAGTAGCGGGGGGTACCCACGAGCAGTACTTC.